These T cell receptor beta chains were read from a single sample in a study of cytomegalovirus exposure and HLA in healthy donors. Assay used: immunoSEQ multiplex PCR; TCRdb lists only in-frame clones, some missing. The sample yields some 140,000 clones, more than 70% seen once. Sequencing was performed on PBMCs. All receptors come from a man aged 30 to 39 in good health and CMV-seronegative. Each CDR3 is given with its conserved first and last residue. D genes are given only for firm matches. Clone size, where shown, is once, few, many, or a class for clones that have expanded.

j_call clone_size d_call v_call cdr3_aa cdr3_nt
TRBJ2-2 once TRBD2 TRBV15 CATSRGPAGDTGELFF TGTGCCACCAGCAGAGGCCCAGCGGGGGACACCGGGGAGCTGTTTTTT
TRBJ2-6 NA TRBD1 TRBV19 CASSIRDRASSGANVLTF TGTGCCAGTAGTATTAGGGACAGGGCTAGCTCTGGGGCCAACGTCCTGACTTTC
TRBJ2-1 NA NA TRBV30 CAWSREILEQFF TGTGCCTGGAGCCGGGAAATCTTGGAGCAGTTCTTC
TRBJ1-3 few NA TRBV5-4 CASSLERWDTIYF TGTGCCAGCAGCTTGGAGAGGTGGGACACCATATATTTT
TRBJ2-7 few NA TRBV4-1 CASSQEGGTTLRQYF TGCGCCAGCAGCCAAGAAGGGGGGACTACACTCCGACAGTACTTC
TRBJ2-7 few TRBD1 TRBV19 CASRLGTGDYEQYF TGTGCCAGTAGGCTCGGGACAGGGGACTACGAGCAGTACTTC
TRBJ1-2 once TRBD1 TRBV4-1 CASSQGLRGLSYGYTF TGCGCCAGCAGCCAAGGGCTCAGGGGGCTTAGCTATGGCTACACCTTC
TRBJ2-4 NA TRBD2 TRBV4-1 CASSQEGGEGLAGVRAKNIQYF TGCGCCAGCAGCCAAGAGGGGGGTGAGGGACTAGCGGGAGTTAGGGCCAAAAACATTCAGTACTTC
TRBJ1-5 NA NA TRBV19 CASRIDSHQPQHF TGTGCCAGTAGAATCGACAGCCATCAGCCCCAGCATTTT
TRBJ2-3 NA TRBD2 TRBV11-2 CASSLASGRTGDTQYF TGTGCCAGCAGCTTAGCCAGCGGGAGGACCGGGGATACGCAGTATTTT
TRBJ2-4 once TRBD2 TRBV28 CASRSPGLAGSEEGIQYF TGTGCCAGCAGATCGCCGGGACTAGCAGGCTCAGAGGAGGGCATTCAGTACTTC
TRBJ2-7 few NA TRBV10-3 CATRDTYSYEQYF TGTGCCACGAGGGACACCTACTCCTACGAGCAGTACTTC
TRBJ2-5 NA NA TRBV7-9 CASSLVLAVETQYF TGTGCCAGCAGCTTAGTACTAGCCGTCGAGACCCAGTACTTC
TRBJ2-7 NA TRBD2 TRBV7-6 CASSPEVAGGFVYEQYF TGTGCCAGCAGCCCGGAGGTAGCGGGAGGGTTTGTCTACGAGCAGTACTTC
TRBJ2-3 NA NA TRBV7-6 CASSPSSGRGRDTQYF TGTGCCAGCAGCCCGTCGTCGGGCAGGGGAAGGGATACGCAGTATTTT
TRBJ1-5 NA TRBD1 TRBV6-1 CASSDRTGGNQPQHF TGTGCCAGCAGTGACCGGACAGGGGGCAATCAGCCCCAGCATTTT
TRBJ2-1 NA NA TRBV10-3 CASKAAASYNEQFF TGTGCCTCTAAGGCGGCGGCCTCCTACAATGAGCAGTTCTTC
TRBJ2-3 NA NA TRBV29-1 CSASGLSGTDTQYF TGCAGCGCTTCGGGACTCTCGGGAACAGATACGCAGTATTTT
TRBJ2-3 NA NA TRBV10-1 CASSESRAGDTQYF TGCGCCAGCAGTGAATCGAGGGCTGGAGATACGCAGTATTTT
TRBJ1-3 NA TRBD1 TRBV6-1 CASSASQGAGGNTIYF TGTGCCAGCAGTGCATCCCAGGGGGCAGGCGGAAACACCATATATTTT
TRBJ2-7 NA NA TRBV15 CATSRGRGSEAIYEQYF TGTGCCACCAGCAGAGGACGGGGGTCAGAAGCCATTTACGAGCAGTACTTC
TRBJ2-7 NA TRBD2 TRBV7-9 CASSLRTSESYEQYF TGTGCCAGCAGCCTCAGGACTAGCGAGTCCTACGAGCAGTACTTC
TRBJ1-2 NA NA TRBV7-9 CASSLAFPLFYGYTF TGTGCCAGCAGCTTAGCTTTCCCGCTATTCTATGGCTACACCTTC
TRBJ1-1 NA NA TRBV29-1 CSVRAGALLNTEAFF TGCAGCGTTCGGGCAGGGGCCCTACTGAACACTGAAGCTTTCTTT
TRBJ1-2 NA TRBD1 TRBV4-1 CASSQTGGGNGYTF TGCGCCAGCAGCCAGACAGGGGGGGGGAATGGCTACACCTTC
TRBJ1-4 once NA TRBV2 CASSKTLDYYLNEKLFF TGTGCCAGCAGTAAGACACTGGACTATTACTTAAATGAAAAACTGTTTTTT
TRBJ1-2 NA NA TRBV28 CASTLGPKGPTNYGYTF TGTGCCAGCACCCTGGGGCCTAAGGGGCCCACTAACTATGGCTACACCTTC
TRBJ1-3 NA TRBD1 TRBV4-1 CASSRRQGEGNTIYF TGCGCCAGCAGCCGCCGACAGGGTGAAGGAAACACCATATATTTT
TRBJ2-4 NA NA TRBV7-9 CASSLELSGNIQYF TGTGCCAGCAGCTTAGAGTTGTCAGGGAACATTCAGTACTTC
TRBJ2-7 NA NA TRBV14 CASSHQTYEQYF TGTGCCAGCAGCCATCAGACCTACGAGCAGTACTTC
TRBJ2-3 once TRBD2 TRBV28 CASSGLAGVHGYPTDTQYF TGTGCCAGCAGTGGACTAGCGGGAGTTCATGGCTATCCCACAGATACGCAGTATTTT
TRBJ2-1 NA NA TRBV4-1 CASSQEVQRDNNEQFF TGCGCCAGCAGCCAAGAAGTCCAGCGGGACAACAATGAGCAGTTCTTC
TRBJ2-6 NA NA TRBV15 CATSRERISSGANVLTF TGTGCCACCAGCAGAGAACGCATTAGCTCTGGGGCCAACGTCCTGACTTTC
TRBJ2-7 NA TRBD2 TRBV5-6 CASSSGLAVTYEQYF TGTGCCAGCAGCTCGGGACTAGCTGTGACCTACGAGCAGTACTTC
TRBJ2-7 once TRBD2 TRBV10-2 CASTPTSGSSYEQYF TGCGCCAGTACTCCGACTAGCGGGAGCTCCTACGAGCAGTACTTC
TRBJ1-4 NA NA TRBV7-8 CASSLGRGGNEKLFF TGTGCCAGCAGCTTAGGCAGGGGCGGTAATGAAAAACTGTTTTTT
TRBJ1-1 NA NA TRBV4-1 CASSRYDSQNTEAFF TGCGCCAGCAGCCGTTACGATAGCCAAAACACTGAAGCTTTCTTT
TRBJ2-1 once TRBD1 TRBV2 CASGVTGGNNEQFF TGTGCCAGCGGGGTCACAGGGGGGAATAATGAGCAGTTCTTC
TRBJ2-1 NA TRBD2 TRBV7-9 CASSHMSGRLYNEQFF TGTGCCAGCAGCCATATGAGCGGGAGGCTCTACAATGAGCAGTTCTTC
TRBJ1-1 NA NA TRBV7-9 CASSLSEQNTEAFF TGTGCCAGCAGCTTATCGGAGCAGAACACTGAAGCTTTCTTT
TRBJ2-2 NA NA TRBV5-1 CASSVRDTGELFF TGCGCCAGCAGCGTCAGGGACACCGGGGAGCTGTTTTTT
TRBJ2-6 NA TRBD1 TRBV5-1 CASSSTGGAGANVLTF TGCGCCAGCAGCTCGACAGGGGGCGCTGGGGCCAACGTCCTGACTTTC
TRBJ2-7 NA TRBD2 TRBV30 CAWSITVFGLAGTYEQYF TGTGCCTGGAGTATTACCGTGTTCGGACTAGCGGGAACCTACGAGCAGTACTTC
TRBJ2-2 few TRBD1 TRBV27 CASSFRGQGAGTGELFF TGTGCCAGCAGTTTCCGGGGACAGGGGGCTGGCACCGGGGAGCTGTTTTTT
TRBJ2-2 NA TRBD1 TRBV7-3 CASSFSGTGDTGELFF TGTGCCAGCAGCTTCTCCGGGACAGGGGACACCGGGGAGCTGTTTTTT
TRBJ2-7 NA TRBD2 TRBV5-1 CASSLLGTSGSSYEQYF TGCGCCAGCAGCTTGTTAGGGACTAGCGGGAGTTCCTACGAGCAGTACTTC
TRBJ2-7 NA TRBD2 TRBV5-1 CASSLERGRTVYEQYF TGCGCCAGCAGCTTGGAACGCGGGAGAACGGTCTACGAGCAGTACTTC
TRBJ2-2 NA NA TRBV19 CASSLGGATGELFF TGTGCCAGTAGTTTAGGCGGAGCCACCGGGGAGCTGTTTTTT
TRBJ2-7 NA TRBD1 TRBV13 CASSPGDRGSYEQYF TGTGCCAGCAGCCCGGGGGACAGGGGGTCCTACGAGCAGTACTTC
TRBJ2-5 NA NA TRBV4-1 CASSQWEAETQYF TGCGCCAGCAGCCAATGGGAGGCGGAGACCCAGTACTTC
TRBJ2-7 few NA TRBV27 CASSLSAGVGQYF TGTGCCAGCAGTTTATCGGCGGGCGTTGGGCAGTACTTC
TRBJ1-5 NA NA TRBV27 CASSSGTPNQPQHF TGTGCCAGCAGTTCCGGGACACCTAATCAGCCCCAGCATTTT
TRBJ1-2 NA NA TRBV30 CASGDLTF TGTGCCTCCGGGGATTTAACCTTC
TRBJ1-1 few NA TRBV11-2 CASSPRGSIEAFF TGTGCCAGCAGCCCCAGAGGGTCCATAGAAGCTTTCTTT